Below are 27 T cell receptor beta chains sequenced from a single sample in a study of blood T cell repertoires in COVID-19. Sequenced by immunoSEQ multiplex PCR; TCRdb stores in-frame clones only, minus some. The table records more than 65,000 clones, roughly 84% of them present only once. What was sequenced was peripheral blood. These receptors all come from a human donor in a cohort sampled during active COVID-19.

V and J are TRBV2 and TRBJ1-6, with a weak D call TRBD1 (6 bases). Deletions cut 7 bases from V and 5 bases from J, with 15 bases between. Germline V gene sequence: CDR1 SNHLY, CDR2 FYNNEI. The CDR3 has 15 residues. CDR3 in amino acids: CASKGGTRDNSPLHF. The CDR3 nucleotides read TGTGCCAGCAAGGGGGGGACCCGCGATAATTCACCCCTCCACTTT. Full variable domain (missing parts from reference TRBV2 and TRBJ1-6): EPEVTQTPSHQVTQMGQEVILRCVPISNHLYFYWYRQILGQKVEFLVSFYNNEISEKSEIFDDQFSVERPDGSNFTLKIRSTKLEDSAMYFCASKGGTRDNSPLHFGNGTRLTVT.

V and J are TRBV27 and TRBJ2-1; TRBD2 matches at 10 bases. V lost 2 bases to trimming and J lost 4 bases; unmatched junction nucleotides: 5. Per germline, CDR1 MNHEY and CDR2 SMNVEV (reference sequence). The CDR3 extends over 16 amino acids. CDR3 DNA sequence: TGTGCCAGCAGTTTAATAGGACTAGCGGCATACAATGAGCAGTTCTTC. This translates into CASSLIGLAAYNEQFF.

This clone was found a few times. The rearrangement uses TRBV7-2 and TRBJ2-7, with D perhaps matching TRBD1 (5 bases). CDR1 SGHTA and CDR2 FQGNSA come from the germline V gene. V lost 2 bases and J lost 5, with 7 bases in between. The CDR3 covers 12 residues. CDR3 coding DNA: TGTGCCAGCAGCTTATGGGGCAACGAGCAGTACTTC. Translation: CASSLWGNEQYF.

The chain links TRBV14 to TRBJ2-5, with 12 nucleotides matching TRBD2. V dropped 4 bases and J dropped 1; count of bases not matched to a gene: 4. CDR1 and CDR2 (germline): SGHDN, FVKESK. This CDR3 has 16 amino acids. The CDR3 region is CASSPRLAGAQETQYF. The DNA of the CDR3 is TGTGCCAGCAGCCCGAGACTAGCGGGAGCCCAAGAGACCCAGTACTTC.

V is TRBV5-4 and J is TRBJ2-1; the match to TRBD2 covers 9 bases. Unmatched junction bases numbered 8, after V lost 6 bases and J lost 7 bases. Germline values: CDR1 SGHNT, CDR2 YYREEE (reference sequence). This CDR3 has 14 amino acids. CDR3 protein: CASTPQAGGNEQFF. The CDR3 DNA follows: TGTGCCAGCACCCCGCAAGCGGGAGGTAATGAGCAGTTCTTC.

V is TRBV28 and J is TRBJ2-3; a possible D gene is TRBD1 (5 bases). Trimming removed 3 bases at V and 5 bases at J, with 9 bases between. The V gene's germline CDR1 is MDHEN and CDR2 SYDVKM. The CDR3 runs 13 residues. DNA of the CDR3: TGTGCCAGCAGTTTCAGCAGGGTAGATACGCAGTATTTT. It translates to CASSFSRVDTQYF.

V gene TRBV11-2 combines with J gene TRBJ2-2, with D unresolved. This CDR3 comprises 12 residues. CDR1 and CDR2 (germline): SGHAT, FQNNGV. The germline V and J ends were trimmed by 7 bases and 6 bases, with 9 bases remaining between them. The DNA of the CDR3 is TGTGCCAGCACTCCCTACCCCGGGGAGCTGTTTTTT. The encoded protein is CASTPYPGELFF. Full variable domain (outside the CDR3, taken from reference TRBV11-2 and TRBJ2-2): EAGVAQSPRYKIIEKRQSVAFWCNPISGHATLYWYQQILGQGPKLLIQFQNNGVVDDSQLPKDRFSAERLKGVDSTLKIQPAKLEDSAVYLCASTPYPGELFFGEGSRLTVL.

This clone ranks as medium-sized. The V gene is TRBV6-1, the J gene TRBJ1-1; D perhaps matches TRBD1 (5 bases). This CDR3 region has 17 residues. V lost 3 bases and J 1 base, leaving 18 bases between the germline ends. CDR1 is MNHNS, CDR2 SASEGT, per germline. This chain's CDR3 is CASSDYKGQSQNTEAFF. The DNA for the CDR3 is TGTGCCAGCAGTGACTATAAGGGGCAGAGCCAGAACACTGAAGCTTTCTTT.

The rearrangement uses TRBV15 and TRBJ2-7; 9 bases map to TRBD2. V lost 1 base, J lost 6 bases, and 10 bases stayed unmatched. CDR3 length equals 16 residues. Germline values: CDR1 LNHNV, CDR2 YYDKDF (reference sequence). CDR3 nucleotide sequence: TGTGCCACCAGCAGAGGGGGGAGCGGGAGGAACCCCGAGCAGTACTTC. Its protein is CATSRGGSGRNPEQYF.

This chain uses TRBV28 with TRBJ1-6, with 7 positions matching TRBD1. With 6 bases clipped from V and 4 bases from J, the junction kept 15 bases outside the gene matches. Germline-derived CDR1 and CDR2 are MDHEN and SYDVKM. This CDR3 is 18 amino acids long. The CDR3, as DNA: TGTGCCAGCAGAGAATCCAGGGACGTGACAGGGTATAATTCACCCCTCCACTTT. Its protein product is CASRESRDVTGYNSPLHF.

The rearrangement joins TRBV3-1 (or the pseudogene TRBV3-2) to TRBJ2-7, with a possible D match to TRBD1 (5 bases). V dropped 8 bases and J dropped 0 bases, with 11 bases sitting between them. Germline V gene sequence: CDR1 LGHDT, CDR2 YNNKEL (reference sequence). The CDR3 totals 13 residues. The CDR3 DNA reads as TGTGCCAGCGGGCAGGGTCGCTCCTACGAGCAGTACTTC. Residues: CASGQGRSYEQYF.

This clone turned up a few times. The gene calls are TRBV6-5 and TRBJ2-1; perhaps TRBD1 as D (6 bases). Germline assignment: CDR1 MNHEY and CDR2 SVGAGI. V shed 6 bases and J shed 4 bases, with 10 bases lying between them. This CDR3 is built from 13 residues. Here the CDR3 DNA reads TGTGCCAGCAGCGTGACAGGATACAATGAGCAGTTCTTC. Translated: CASSVTGYNEQFF.

CDR3 loop: CASSPGTGALAGGEQYF. DNA for the CDR3: TGTGCCAGTAGTCCCGGGACAGGGGCACTAGCGGGAGGCGAGCAGTACTTC. This rearrangement joins TRBV19 to TRBJ2-7; 12 nucleotides match TRBD2. In germline, CDR1 is LNHDA, CDR2 SQIVND (reference sequence). V dropped 5 bases and J dropped 6; count of bases not matched to a gene: 14. The CDR3 is 17 amino acids.

This sequence joins TRBV10-3 and TRBJ1-6; D ambiguous. Germline loops: CDR1 ENHRY, CDR2 SYGVKD. This CDR3 has 13 residues. The V gene lost 11 bases and the J gene lost 9 bases, with 17 bases spanning the gap. The CDR3 DNA is TGTGCCTCCCGGGATACCCAGAGTTCACCCCTCCACTTT. Translation gives CASRDTQSSPLHF.

This clone was found once. J is TRBJ2-1 and V is TRBV19; D is uncertain. CDR1 and CDR2 from the germline V gene are LNHDA and SQIVND (reference sequence). The V and J ends lost 5 bases and 12 bases respectively, with 20 bases between them. The CDR3 runs 14 residues. CDR3 DNA sequence: TGTGCCAGTAGTCCCCGCCAGGCATTTCAAGGGCAGTTCTTC. It yields the protein CASSPRQAFQGQFF.

The rearrangement joins TRBV6-5 to TRBJ1-5, with a possible D match to TRBD1 (5 bases). Germline V gene lookup returns CDR1 MNHEY and CDR2 SVGAGI. The CDR3 extends over 13 amino acids. V was cut by 5 bases and J by 5 bases, with 10 bases left in between. CDR3 protein: CASSPDSHQPQHF. CDR3 in DNA: TGTGCCAGCAGTCCCGACAGCCATCAGCCCCAGCATTTT.

This CDR3 reads CASSSPRVQGSTEAFF. The CDR3 region has the DNA TGTGCCAGCAGTTCACCGAGGGTCCAGGGGAGTACTGAAGCTTTCTTT. The J gene is TRBJ1-1, the V gene TRBV27, with D maybe TRBD1 (6 bases). Trimming shortened V by 4 bases and J by 5 bases, and 20 bases separated the two germline ends. Germline loops: CDR1 MNHEY, CDR2 SMNVEV (reference sequence). This CDR3 contains 16 residues.

V is TRBV5-1 and J is TRBJ1-5; the match to TRBD1 covers 8 bases. In germline, CDR1 is SGHRS, CDR2 YFSETQ. This CDR3 is 14 amino acids long. V was clipped by 4 bases and J by 3 bases; unmatched bases: 3. The CDR3 DNA sequence: TGCGCCAGCAGCGCGGGACAGGCCAATCAGCCCCAGCATTTT. This encodes CASSAGQANQPQHF.

The sample holds a few counts of this clone. This chain joins TRBV3-1 (or the pseudogene TRBV3-2) and TRBJ2-7, with TRBD2 as a possible D gene (5 bases). CDR1 is LGHDT and CDR2 is YNNKEL in the germline V gene (reference sequence). V was trimmed by 2 bases and J by 6 bases, leaving 11 bases between them. The length of the CDR3 is 13 residues. Here the CDR3 reads CASSQNLGGEQYF. DNA of the CDR3: TGTGCCAGCAGCCAAAATCTAGGAGGCGAGCAGTACTTC.

This chain links TRBV5-1 with TRBJ2-7; TRBD2 might be the D (6 bases). The CDR3 runs to 14 residues. V was cut by 4 bases and J by 5 bases, with 16 bases left in between. The germline gives CDR1 SGHRS, CDR2 YFSETQ. In nucleotides, the CDR3 is TGCGCCAGCAGCCGCGGAGGGGCTCTCAACGAGCAGTACTTC. This encodes CASSRGGALNEQYF. The complete variable domain, with remaining parts taken from reference TRBV5-1 and TRBJ2-7, reads KAGVTQTPRYLIKTRGQQVTLSCSPISGHRSVSWYQQTPGQGLQFLFEYFSETQRNKGNFPGRFSGRQFSNSRSEMNVSTLELGDSALYLCASSRGGALNEQYFGPGTRLTVT.

J is TRBJ2-3 and V is TRBV7-8, with D perhaps TRBD2 (5 bases). The CDR3 has 16 amino acids. Trimming took off 8 bases at V and 1 base at J, with 19 bases between the two ends. The germline V gene encodes CDR1 SGHVS and CDR2 FQNEAQ. CDR3 region: CASSSDGKGGTDTQYF. The CDR3 DNA follows: TGTGCCAGCTCCTCGGACGGGAAGGGTGGCACAGATACGCAGTATTTT.

This rearrangement joins TRBV2 to TRBJ2-5; 9 nucleotides align to TRBD2. Germline trimming cut 6 bases from V and 4 bases from J; bases unmatched to any gene: 0. The V gene's germline CDR1 is SNHLY and CDR2 FYNNEI. There are 12 residues in the CDR3. CDR3 bases: TGTGCCAGCAGGCGGGGGGGAGAGACCCAGTACTTC. Its protein product is CASRRGGETQYF.

The rearrangement joins TRBV5-8 to TRBJ1-4; the match to TRBD1 covers 9 bases. The CDR3 contains 15 residues. Germline V lookup: CDR1 SGHTS, CDR2 YDEGEE. Trimming removed 0 bases from V and 8 bases from J; junction bases left unmatched: 5. The DNA for the CDR3 is TGTGCCAGCAGCTTGGGGGACAGGGCTAGGGAAAAACTGTTTTTT. Amino acids: CASSLGDRAREKLFF.

The V call is TRBV27, the J call TRBJ2-1, with 13 bases that match TRBD2. The CDR3 consists of 14 residues. V shed 7 bases, J shed 8 bases, and the junction held 5 bases outside the gene matches. Germline V gene lookup returns CDR1 MNHEY and CDR2 SMNVEV (reference sequence). CDR3 in amino acids: CASKLGLAGDEQFF. For the CDR3, the DNA is TGTGCCAGCAAATTAGGACTAGCGGGGGATGAGCAGTTCTTC.

The chain links TRBV28 to TRBJ2-2, with D possibly being TRBD1 (5 bases). The CDR3 consists of 15 residues. Germline CDR1 reads MDHEN; CDR2 reads SYDVKM. V lost 3 bases to trimming and J lost 3 bases, with 11 bases between them. This CDR3 reads CASSFRVRDTGELFF. In DNA form, the CDR3 reads TGTGCCAGCAGTTTCAGGGTTAGGGACACCGGGGAGCTGTTTTTT.

The chain links TRBV6-1 to TRBJ1-3; no clear D. V dropped 3 bases and J dropped 0 bases, with 9 bases sitting between them. The CDR3 consists of 15 residues. Germline lookup yields CDR1 MNHNS and CDR2 SASEGT. The CDR3, as DNA: TGTGCCAGCAGTGATGGGCAGACCTCTGGAAACACCATATATTTT. Translating gives CASSDGQTSGNTIYF.

The J gene is TRBJ2-5, the V gene TRBV7-3; D might be TRBD1 (5 bases). The CDR3 loop spans 15 amino acids. Trimming shortened V by 5 bases and J by 2 bases, and 15 bases separated the two germline ends. Germline assignment: CDR1 SGHTA and CDR2 FQGTGA. This CDR3 reads CASSDTPTDQETQYF. The CDR3, as DNA: TGTGCCAGCAGCGATACCCCGACAGATCAAGAGACCCAGTACTTC.